Presented here are 19 T cell receptor beta chains from one specimen sequenced in a study of T cell repertoires in cytomegalovirus infection. Each CDR3 protein is one row after TCRdb ran MiXCR on the reads. The sample gives a few hundred thousand distinct CDR3 sequences, about 18% of which show up once; around half is in the top ten. Sequenced input: CD8+ T cells from PBMCs. The receptors here all came from a human donor in good health (CMV status not recorded). Some clones in this sample may be carry-over from other donors' samples.

The rearrangement links TRBV7-6 to TRBJ2-2; 8 nucleotides align to TRBD1. CDR1 and CDR2 from the germline V gene are SGHVS and FNYEAQ. Unmatched junction bases numbered 2, after V lost 3 bases and J lost 2 bases. The CDR3 is 15 residues long. CDR3 loop: CASSFRGPNTGELFF. As DNA, the CDR3 is TGTGCCAGCAGCTTCAGGGGGCCCAACACCGGGGAGCTGTTTTTT.

This clonotype was seen only a few times. The V call is TRBV7-3, the J call TRBJ2-3, with 9 bases matching TRBD1. The J segment lost 5 bases and the V segment lost 5 bases, leaving 11 bases of the junction unmatched. CDR1 and CDR2 from the germline V gene are SGHTA and FQGTGA. The CDR3 is 16 amino acids. The CDR3 loop reads CASSPPDRGKGDTQYF. The CDR3 bases are TGTGCCAGCAGCCCCCCGGACAGGGGAAAGGGAGATACGCAGTATTTT.

This clonotype was observed at least ten times. This rearrangement joins TRBV6-2 or TRBV6-3 to TRBJ2-3, with D maybe TRBD1 (5 bases). CDR3 length equals 14 residues. Trimming left V 4 bases short and J 0 bases short, with 8 bases between. Germline V CDR1 and CDR2: MNHEY, SVGEGT. In DNA, the CDR3 is TGTGCCAGCAGTTCGACAGCGAGCACAGATACGCAGTATTTT. It specifies CASSSTASTDTQYF.

The sample holds a few counts of this clonotype. The V and J genes are TRBV12-3 or TRBV12-4 and TRBJ1-5; possibly TRBD1 for D (5 bases). V shed 8 bases and J shed 3 bases, with 14 bases lying between them. CDR3 length equals 14 residues. This CDR3 reads CASGEAGTNQPQHF. The CDR3 DNA reads TGTGCCAGCGGAGAGGCGGGGACCAATCAGCCCCAGCATTTT.

CDR3 DNA: TGTGCCAGCAGCTTAGAATGGACTAGCGGGGGCCGTTCCTACAATGAGCAGTTCTTC. This codes for CASSLEWTSGGRSYNEQFF. This chain links TRBV13 with TRBJ2-1, with 13 bases that match TRBD2. Trimming cost V 1 base and J 1 base; bases outside gene matches: 7. The V gene's germline CDR1 is PRHDT and CDR2 FYEKMQ (reference sequence). The CDR3 runs to 19 residues.

On this clonotype itself: This may be a read error, as it is one base from a much larger clone. V is TRBV28 and J is TRBJ1-5, with TRBD1 matching 9 bases. Germline-derived CDR1 and CDR2 are MDHEN and SYDVKM. V gave up 6 bases and J gave up 1 base; unmatched junction bases: 7. CDR3 length: 16 amino acids. The CDR3 is CASSLTGGTSNQPQHF. As DNA, the CDR3 is TGTGCCAGCAGCCTCACAGGGGGCACGAGCAATCAGCCCCAGCATTTT.

The V call is TRBV2, the J call TRBJ2-4, with TRBD1 matching over 8 bases. Germline CDR1 and CDR2: SNHLY and FYNNEI. This CDR3 contains 18 residues. Trimming at V came to 6 bases and at J to 1 base, leaving 14 bases not matched to a gene. DNA for the CDR3: TGTGCCAGCAGCGCTTTTATTGGGACAGGTGGGGCCAAAAACATTCAGTACTTC. This sequence encodes CASSAFIGTGGAKNIQYF.

In the case of this clonotype: A much larger clone lies a single base off, so this may be a read error. This rearrangement joins TRBV7-2 to TRBJ1-5; possibly TRBD1 for D (6 bases). Germline CDR1 and CDR2: SGHTA and FQGNSA. Trimming shortened V by 5 bases and J by 6 bases, and 20 bases separated the two germline ends. The length of the CDR3 is 16 residues. The CDR3 loop reads CASSTAGAQGGQPQHF. DNA for the CDR3: TGTGCCAGCAGCACCGCGGGAGCACAGGGAGGTCAGCCCCAGCATTTT.

Many counts were recorded for this clonotype. The V call is TRBV5-4, the J call TRBJ2-7, with no clear D. The CDR3 runs to 12 residues. Between the trimmed V and J ends, which lost 2 bases and 5 bases, there was a span of 8 bases. CDR1 is SGHNT and CDR2 is YYREEE in the germline V gene (reference sequence). CDR3 amino acids: CASSFGDNEQYF. In DNA, the CDR3 is TGTGCCAGCAGCTTCGGAGATAACGAGCAGTACTTC. Full variable domain (remainder filled in from reference TRBV5-4 and TRBJ2-7): ETGVTQSPTHLIKTRGQQVTLRCSSQSGHNTVSWYQQALGQGPQFIFQYYREEENGRGNFPPRFSGLQFPNYSSELNVNALELDDSALYLCASSFGDNEQYFGPGTRLTVT.

The chain has TRBV2 and TRBJ2-7; TRBD2 might be the D (5 bases). Germline V gives CDR1 SNHLY, CDR2 FYNNEI. V lost 1 base and J 0 bases, leaving 10 bases between the germline ends. This CDR3 region has 15 residues. For the CDR3, the DNA is TGTGCCAGCAGTGAAGGAGGAGACTACTCCTACGAGCAGTACTTC. The encoded protein is CASSEGGDYSYEQYF.

The genes are TRBV7-2 and TRBJ1-1; 8 bases fit TRBD1. The CDR3 spans 15 residues. Looked up from germline, CDR1 is SGHTA and CDR2 is FQGNSA. V shed 3 bases, J shed 4 bases, and the junction held 7 bases outside the gene matches. CDR3 sequence: CASSFQGAPTTEAFF. In DNA form, the CDR3 reads TGTGCCAGCAGCTTTCAGGGGGCGCCGACCACTGAAGCTTTCTTT.

This clonotype was seen ten or more times. CDR3 sequence (DNA): TGTGCCAGCAGTTACGACGACAGGAATCAGCCCCAGCATTTT. This codes for CASSYDDRNQPQHF. The chain carries TRBV6-2 or TRBV6-3 and TRBJ1-5; possible D gene TRBD1, 6 bases. With 2 bases removed from V and 4 bases from J, the gap between germline ends came to 9 bases. The CDR3 is 14 residues long. The V gene's germline CDR1 is MNHEY and CDR2 SVGEGT.

This clonotype was picked up a small number of times. The chain employs TRBV28 and TRBJ2-2, with a possible D match to TRBD1 (6 bases). The germline gives CDR1 MDHEN, CDR2 SYDVKM. V lost 6 bases and J lost 5, with 7 bases in between. The CDR3 consists of 12 residues. In nucleotides, the CDR3 is TGTGCCAGCAGGGGGGCGACCGGGGAGCTGTTTTTT. It codes for CASRGATGELFF.

This clonotype was picked up many times. The V gene is TRBV29-1, the J gene TRBJ2-7, with 9 nucleotides matching TRBD1. The CDR3 runs to 14 residues. Germline loops: CDR1 SQVTM, CDR2 ANQGSEA. The junction had 7 bases not matched to a gene; V was cut back by 6 bases and J by 1 base. The CDR3 region is CSVEDRGTSYEQYF. The CDR3 bases are TGCAGCGTCGAGGACAGGGGAACTTCCTACGAGCAGTACTTC.

This clonotype was detected only a few times. The chain has TRBV7-6 and TRBJ2-5; TRBD2 agrees at 12 bases. CDR1 and CDR2 from the germline V gene are SGHVS and FNYEAQ. This CDR3 region has 15 residues. The ends lost 4 bases at V and 2 bases at J; junction bases unmatched: 2. CDR3 sequence reads: CASSWTSGTQETQYF. In DNA form, the CDR3 reads TGTGCCAGCAGCTGGACTAGCGGGACACAAGAGACCCAGTACTTC.

This clonotype was counted a few times. V is TRBV6-4 and J is TRBJ2-1, with 7 bases lining up with TRBD1. With V trimmed by 5 bases and J by 7 bases, 11 bases remained unmatched. This CDR3 comprises 15 residues. CDR1 and CDR2 from the germline V gene are MRHNA and SNTAGT. The CDR3 DNA reads as TGTGCCAGCAGTCCCGACCCGACAGGGAATAATGAGCAGTTCTTC. It encodes CASSPDPTGNNEQFF.

In its sample, this clonotype was seen many times. The chain carries TRBV7-2 and TRBJ1-5; the D is unclear. Germline V gene lookup returns CDR1 SGHTA and CDR2 FQGNSA. With 5 bases removed from V and 0 bases from J, the gap between germline ends came to 5 bases. This CDR3 is built from 13 residues. The CDR3 loop is CASSLFSNQPQHF. The DNA for the CDR3 is TGTGCCAGCAGCCTCTTTAGCAATCAGCCCCAGCATTTT.

This clonotype was seen many times. V is TRBV7-2 and J is TRBJ1-4; D unclear. V was trimmed by 1 base and J by 4 bases, leaving 7 bases between them. CDR3 length: 14 amino acids. Germline-derived CDR1 and CDR2 are SGHTA and FQGNSA. CDR3 in amino acids: CASSLDRYNEKLFF. In nucleotides, the CDR3 is TGTGCCAGCAGCTTAGACAGATATAATGAAAAACTGTTTTTT.

This clonotype was counted a few times. The rearrangement uses TRBV20-1 and TRBJ2-1; 7 bases agree with TRBD2. The CDR3 has 11 residues. CDR1 is DFQATT and CDR2 is SNEGSKA in the germline V gene (reference sequence). The trim removed 2 bases at V and 14 bases at J, leaving 6 bases unmatched. CDR3 nucleotide sequence: TGCAGTGCTAGATGGGAGGGTTTTAAGTTCTTC. This codes for CSARWEGFKFF.